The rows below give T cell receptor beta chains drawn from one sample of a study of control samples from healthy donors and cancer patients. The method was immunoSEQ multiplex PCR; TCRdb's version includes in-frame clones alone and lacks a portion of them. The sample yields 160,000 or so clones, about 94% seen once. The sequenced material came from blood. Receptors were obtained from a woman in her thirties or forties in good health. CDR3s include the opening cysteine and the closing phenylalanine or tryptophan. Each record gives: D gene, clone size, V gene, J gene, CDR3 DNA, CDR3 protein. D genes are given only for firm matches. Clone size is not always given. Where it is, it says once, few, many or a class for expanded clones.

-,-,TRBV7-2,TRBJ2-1,TGTGCCAGCAGCTTAGCGGCTAGATCCTACAATGAGCAGTTCTTC,CASSLAARSYNEQFF
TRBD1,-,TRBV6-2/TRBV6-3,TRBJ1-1,TGTGCCAGCAGTTCGACAGGGTCGGGGGAAAACACTGAAGCTTTCTTT,CASSSTGSGENTEAFF
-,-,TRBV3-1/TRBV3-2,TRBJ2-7,TGTGCCAGCAGCCAGCCCGGGGTCTACGAGCAGTACTTC,CASSQPGVYEQYF
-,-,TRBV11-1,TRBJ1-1,TGTGCCAGCAGCTCGCTTGGACAGTGGGGCACTGAAGCTTTCTTT,CASSSLGQWGTEAFF
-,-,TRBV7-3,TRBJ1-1,TGTGCCAGCAGCTTAAACAGGGTGAACACTGAAGCTTTCTTT,CASSLNRVNTEAFF
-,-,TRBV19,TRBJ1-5,TGTGCCAGTAGTATTGGACAGTTCAATCAGCCCCAGCATTTT,CASSIGQFNQPQHF
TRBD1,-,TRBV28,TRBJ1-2,TGTGCCAGCAGTTTTCACAGGGGAGCTAACTATGGCTACACCTTC,CASSFHRGANYGYTF
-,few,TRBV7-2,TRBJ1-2,TGTGCCAGCAGCTTATCCGGGAGCAGGGGCGATGGCTACACCTTC,CASSLSGSRGDGYTF
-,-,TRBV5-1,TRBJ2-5,TGCGCCAGCAGCTTGAATGCAGGGTGGGCAGAGACCCAGTACTTC,CASSLNAGWAETQYF
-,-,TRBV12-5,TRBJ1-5,-,CASGLVMGRRNQPQHF
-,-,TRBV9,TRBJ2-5,TGTGCCAGCACCCAAGGGGGGGCAGGAGAGACCCAGTACTTC,CASTQGGAGETQYF
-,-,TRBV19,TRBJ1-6,TGTGCCAGTAGTATCATGGTGATGAATAATTCACCCCTCCACTTT,CASSIMVMNNSPLHF
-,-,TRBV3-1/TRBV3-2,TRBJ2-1,TGTGCCAGCAGCCAAGGCCGGACTGGCGGTAGGACAGAGCAGTTCTTC,CASSQGRTGGRTEQFF
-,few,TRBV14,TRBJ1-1,TGTGCCAGCAGCCAGGTAACGGGTTGGAACACTGAAGCTTTCTTT,CASSQVTGWNTEAFF
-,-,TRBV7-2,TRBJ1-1,TGTGCCAGCAGCCCTCAAGGCGGGGGGCTGGCTGAAGCTTTCTTT,CASSPQGGGLAEAFF
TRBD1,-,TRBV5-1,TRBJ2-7,TGCGCCAGCAGCGTGACAGGGGACTACGAGCAGTACTTC,CASSVTGDYEQYF
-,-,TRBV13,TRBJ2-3,TGTGCCAGCAGCTTAGGCCTAGCCAAGACAGATACGCAGTATTTT,CASSLGLAKTDTQYF
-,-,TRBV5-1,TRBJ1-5,TGCGCCAGCAGCCCAACAGGGTGGGGAAATCAGCCCCAGCATTTT,CASSPTGWGNQPQHF
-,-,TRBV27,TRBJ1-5,TGTGCCAGCAGTTTGGCCAGGGGCAATCAGCCCCAGCATTTT,CASSLARGNQPQHF
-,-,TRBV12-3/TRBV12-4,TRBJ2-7,TGTGCCAGCAGCCTCGGGGCCTACGAGCAGTACTTC,CASSLGAYEQYF
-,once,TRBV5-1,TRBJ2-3,TGCGCCAGCAGTCCTGCAAGCGGATACAGCACAGATACGCAGTATTTT,CASSPASGYSTDTQYF
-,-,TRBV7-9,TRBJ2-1,TGTGCCAGCAGCCCCCTACGGAGAGGCTCCTACAATGAGCAGTTCTTC,CASSPLRRGSYNEQFF
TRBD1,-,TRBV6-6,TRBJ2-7,TGTGCCAGCAGCCGCATCTCCGGGACAGAAACCTACGAGCAGTACTTC,CASSRISGTETYEQYF
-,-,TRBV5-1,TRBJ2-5,TGCGCCAGCAGCTTGGGGGAGGACGAGACCCAGTACTTC,CASSLGEDETQYF
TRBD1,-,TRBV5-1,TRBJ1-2,TGCGCCAGCACCTTGTCCCCGGACAGGGGGTTATATGGCTACACCTTC,CASTLSPDRGLYGYTF
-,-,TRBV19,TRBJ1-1,TGTGCCAGTAGTACGACAGAGAACACTGAAGCTTTCTTT,CASSTTENTEAFF
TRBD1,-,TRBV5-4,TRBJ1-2,TGTGCCAGCAGACTTGGGACAGGGCCCTATGGCTACACCTTC,CASRLGTGPYGYTF
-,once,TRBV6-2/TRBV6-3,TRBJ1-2,TGTGCCAGCAGTCAAATCTATGGCTACACCTTC,CASSQIYGYTF
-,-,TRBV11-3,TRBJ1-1,TGTGCCAGCAGCTGGGGACGGTCGAACACTGAAGCTTTCTTT,CASSWGRSNTEAFF
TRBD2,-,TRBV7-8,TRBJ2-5,TGTGCCAGCAGCGCCGCTAGCGGGAGAGAGACCCAGTACTTC,CASSAASGRETQYF
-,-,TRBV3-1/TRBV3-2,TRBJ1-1,TGTGCCAGCAGCCAGGTGAACACTGAAGCTTTCTTT,CASSQVNTEAFF
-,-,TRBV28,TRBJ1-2,TGTGCCAGCAGTACGGGCTATGGCTACACCTTC,CASSTGYGYTF
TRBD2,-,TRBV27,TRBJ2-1,TGTGCCAGCAGACCCGAGCGGGAGTGGCGCAATGAGCAGTTCTTC,CASRPEREWRNEQFF
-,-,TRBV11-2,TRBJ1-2,TGTGCCAGCAGCCCGAATCCTTCCGGGCCCCGGGCTAACTATGGCTACACCTTC,CASSPNPSGPRANYGYTF
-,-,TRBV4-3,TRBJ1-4,TGCGCCAGCAGCCAAGAAGTAGGCTGGGACGTGGGCGAAAAACTGTTTTTT,CASSQEVGWDVGEKLFF
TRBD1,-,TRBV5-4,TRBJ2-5,TGTGCCAGCAGCCCCCGGGACAGCTACCAAGAGACCCAGTACTTC,CASSPRDSYQETQYF
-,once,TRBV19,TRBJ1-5,TGTGCCGGGGGCAGGGATCGCAATCAGCCCCAGCATTTT,CAGGRDRNQPQHF
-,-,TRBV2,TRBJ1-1,TGTGCCAGCAAGGAAGGCCAGATGAACACTGAAGCTTTCTTT,CASKEGQMNTEAFF
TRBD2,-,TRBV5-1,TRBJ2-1,TGCGCCAGCAGCTTACCGGGACTAGCGGGGGGGCATGAGCAGTTCTTC,CASSLPGLAGGHEQFF
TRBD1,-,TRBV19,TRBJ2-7,TGTGCCAGTAGTTTCCGAACCCGGGACAGGGTTCTCGAGCAGTACTTC,CASSFRTRDRVLEQYF
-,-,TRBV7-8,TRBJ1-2,TGTGCCAGCAGCTTCCCCGGACAGCCTAATACCTTC,CASSFPGQPNTF
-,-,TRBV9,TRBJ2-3,TGTGCCAGCAGCGTAGACGGCAATACGCAGTATTTT,CASSVDGNTQYF
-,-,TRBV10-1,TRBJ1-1,TGCGCCAGCGAGGCTCTGGGCAGGGTGGTGACTGAAGCTTTCTTT,CASEALGRVVTEAFF
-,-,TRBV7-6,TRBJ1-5,TGTGCCAGCAGCTTAAGCGGTGCGGGACGGAATCAGCCCCAGCATTTT,CASSLSGAGRNQPQHF
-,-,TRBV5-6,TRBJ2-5,TGTGCCAGCAGCTTGTATTGGCTTGGGAAGACCCAGTACTTC,CASSLYWLGKTQYF
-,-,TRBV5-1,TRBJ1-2,TGCGCCAGCAGCTTGGACCAGGCTGGGGTCTATGGCTACACCTTC,CASSLDQAGVYGYTF
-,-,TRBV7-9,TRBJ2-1,TGTGCCAGCAGCCTGGTTGAGCAGTTCTTC,CASSLVEQFF
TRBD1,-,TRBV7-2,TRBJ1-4,TGTGCCAGCAGCTCAGGGGGGGAAACTAATGAAAAACTGTTTTTT,CASSSGGETNEKLFF
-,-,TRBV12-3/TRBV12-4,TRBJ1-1,TGTGCCAGCAGTTTAAGAACTGAAGCTTTCTTT,CASSLRTEAFF
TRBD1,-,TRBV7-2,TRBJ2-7,TGTGCCAGCAGCTTAGAAGACCCTGACAGGGGGGGCGAGCAGTACTTC,CASSLEDPDRGGEQYF
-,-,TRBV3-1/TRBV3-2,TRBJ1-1,TGTGCCAGCAGCCAAGGGTCGAGAGCTTTCTTT,CASSQGSRAFF
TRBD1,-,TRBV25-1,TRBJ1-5,TGTGCCAGCAGTGAATCGGTCGCCAGGGGGCTCCGGCAGCCCCAGCATTTT,CASSESVARGLRQPQHF
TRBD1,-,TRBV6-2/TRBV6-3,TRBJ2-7,TGTGCCAGCAGTTACTCGGGACAGGAAACCTACGAGCAGTACTTC,CASSYSGQETYEQYF
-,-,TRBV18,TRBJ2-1,TGTGCCAGCTCACCACGAGGGAGCTCCTACAATGAGCAGTTCTTC,CASSPRGSSYNEQFF
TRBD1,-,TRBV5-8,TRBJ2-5,TGTGCCAGCAGCAACAGGGGAAGAGAGACCCAGTACTTC,CASSNRGRETQYF
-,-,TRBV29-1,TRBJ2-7,TGCAGCGTTGCCCCGAGAACCTCCTACGAGCAGTACTTC,CSVAPRTSYEQYF
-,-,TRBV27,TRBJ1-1,TGTGCCAGCAGTTTATTACGAGGAGTAGAAGCTTTCTTT,CASSLLRGVEAFF
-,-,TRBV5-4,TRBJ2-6,TGTGCCAGCAGCTTAGGAACAGGGTTTTTCTCCGGGGCCAACGTCCTGACTTTC,CASSLGTGFFSGANVLTF